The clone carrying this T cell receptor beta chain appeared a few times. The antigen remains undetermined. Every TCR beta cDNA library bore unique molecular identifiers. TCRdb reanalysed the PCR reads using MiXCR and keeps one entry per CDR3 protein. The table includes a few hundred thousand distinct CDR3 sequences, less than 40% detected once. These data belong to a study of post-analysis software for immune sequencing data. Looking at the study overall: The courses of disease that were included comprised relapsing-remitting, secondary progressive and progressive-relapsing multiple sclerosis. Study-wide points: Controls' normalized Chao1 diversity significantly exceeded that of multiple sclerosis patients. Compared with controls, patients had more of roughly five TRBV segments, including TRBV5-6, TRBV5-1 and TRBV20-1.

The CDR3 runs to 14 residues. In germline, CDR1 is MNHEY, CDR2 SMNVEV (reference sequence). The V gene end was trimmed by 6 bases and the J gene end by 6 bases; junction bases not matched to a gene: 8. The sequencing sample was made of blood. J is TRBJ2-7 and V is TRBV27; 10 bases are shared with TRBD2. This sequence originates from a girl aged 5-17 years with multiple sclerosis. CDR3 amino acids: CASRPSGGAGEQYF. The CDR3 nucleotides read TGTGCCAGCAGGCCAAGCGGGGGGGCTGGCGAGCAGTACTTC.